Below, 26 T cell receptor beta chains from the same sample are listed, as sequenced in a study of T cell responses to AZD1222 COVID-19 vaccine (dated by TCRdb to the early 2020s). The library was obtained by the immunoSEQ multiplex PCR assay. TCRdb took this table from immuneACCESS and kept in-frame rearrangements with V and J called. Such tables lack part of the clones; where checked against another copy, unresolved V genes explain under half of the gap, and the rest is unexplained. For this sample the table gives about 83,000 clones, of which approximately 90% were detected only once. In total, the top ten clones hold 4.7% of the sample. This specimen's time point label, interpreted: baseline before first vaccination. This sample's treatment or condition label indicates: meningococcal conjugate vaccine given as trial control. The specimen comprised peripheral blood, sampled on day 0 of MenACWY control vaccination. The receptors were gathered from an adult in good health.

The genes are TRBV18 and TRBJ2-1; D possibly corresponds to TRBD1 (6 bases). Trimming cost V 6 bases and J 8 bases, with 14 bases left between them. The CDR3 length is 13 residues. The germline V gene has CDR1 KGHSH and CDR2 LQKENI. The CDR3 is CASSGQQSDEQFF. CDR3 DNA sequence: TGTGCCAGCTCCGGACAGCAGTCCGATGAGCAGTTCTTC. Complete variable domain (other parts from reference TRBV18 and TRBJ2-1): NAGVMQNPRHLVRRRGQEARLRCSPMKGHSHVYWYRQLPEEGLKFMVYLQKENIIDESGMPKERFSAEFPKEGPSILRIQQVVRGDSAAYFCASSGQQSDEQFFGPGTRLTVL.

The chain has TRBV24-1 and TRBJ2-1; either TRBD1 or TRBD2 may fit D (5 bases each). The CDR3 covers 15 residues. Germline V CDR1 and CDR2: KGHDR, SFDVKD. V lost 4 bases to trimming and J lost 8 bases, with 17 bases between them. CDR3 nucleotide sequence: TGTGCCACCAGTGAAACTGGGGACCCCAACCATGAGCAGTTCTTC. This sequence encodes CATSETGDPNHEQFF.

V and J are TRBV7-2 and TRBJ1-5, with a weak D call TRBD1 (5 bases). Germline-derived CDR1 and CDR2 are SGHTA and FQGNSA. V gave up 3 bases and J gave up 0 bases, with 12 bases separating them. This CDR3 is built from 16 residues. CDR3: CASSFRRGDSNQPQHF. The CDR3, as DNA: TGTGCCAGCAGCTTCAGACGGGGGGATAGCAATCAGCCCCAGCATTTT.

The DNA for the CDR3 is TGTGCCAGCAGTCCCTATAATTCACCCCTCCACTTT. Translating it yields CASSPYNSPLHF. This chain links TRBV27 with TRBJ1-6; D remains unclear. This CDR3 comprises 12 residues. Germline V gene lookup returns CDR1 MNHEY and CDR2 SMNVEV (reference sequence). V shed 5 bases and J shed 2 bases, with 1 base lying between them.

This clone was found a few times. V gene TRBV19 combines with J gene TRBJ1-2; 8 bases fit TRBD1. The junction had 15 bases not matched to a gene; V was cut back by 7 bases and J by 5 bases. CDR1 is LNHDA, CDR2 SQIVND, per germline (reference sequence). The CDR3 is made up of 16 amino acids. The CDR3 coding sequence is TGTGCCAGTAAGGGGCAGGGGGCTCCTAACCCATATGGCTACACCTTC. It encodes CASKGQGAPNPYGYTF.

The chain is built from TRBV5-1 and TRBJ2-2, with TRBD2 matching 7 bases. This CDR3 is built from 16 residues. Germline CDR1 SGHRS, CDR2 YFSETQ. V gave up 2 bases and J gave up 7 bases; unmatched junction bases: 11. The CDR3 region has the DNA TGCGCCAGCAGCTTATTGGGCGGCGGGAGTGGCGGGGAGCTGTTTTTT. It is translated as CASSLLGGGSGGELFF. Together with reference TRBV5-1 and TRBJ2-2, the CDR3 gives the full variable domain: KAGVTQTPRYLIKTRGQQVTLSCSPISGHRSVSWYQQTPGQGLQFLFEYFSETQRNKGNFPGRFSGRQFSNSRSEMNVSTLELGDSALYLCASSLLGGGSGGELFFGEGSRLTVL.

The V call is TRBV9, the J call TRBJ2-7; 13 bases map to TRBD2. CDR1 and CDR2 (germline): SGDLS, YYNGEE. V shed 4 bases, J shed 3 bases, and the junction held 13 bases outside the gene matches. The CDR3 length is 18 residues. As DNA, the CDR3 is TGTGCCAGCAGCTTCGGGACTAGCGGGGTCAGGGTTAACTACGAGCAGTACTTC. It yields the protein CASSFGTSGVRVNYEQYF.

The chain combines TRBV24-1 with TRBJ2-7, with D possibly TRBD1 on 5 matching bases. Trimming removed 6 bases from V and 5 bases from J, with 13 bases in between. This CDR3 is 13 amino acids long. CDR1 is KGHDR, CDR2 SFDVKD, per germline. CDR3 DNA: TGTGCCACCAGTCAGGGTGTAACCAACGAGCAGTACTTC. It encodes CATSQGVTNEQYF.

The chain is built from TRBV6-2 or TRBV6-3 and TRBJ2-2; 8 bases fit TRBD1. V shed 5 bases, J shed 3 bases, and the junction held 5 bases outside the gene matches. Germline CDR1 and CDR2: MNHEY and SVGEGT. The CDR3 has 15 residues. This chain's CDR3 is CASSPGGTDTGELFF. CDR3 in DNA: TGTGCCAGCAGTCCAGGGGGCACAGACACCGGGGAGCTGTTTTTT.

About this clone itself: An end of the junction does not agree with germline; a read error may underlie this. CDR3 sequence reads: CATSTLGATYEQYF. DNA of the CDR3: TGTGCCACCAGTACGCTCGGGGCCACCTACGAGCAGTACTTC. The chain combines TRBV6-5 with TRBJ2-7; D could derive from TRBD1 or TRBD2 (5 bases each). The CDR3 consists of 14 residues. Germline CDR1 MNHEY, CDR2 SVGAGI.

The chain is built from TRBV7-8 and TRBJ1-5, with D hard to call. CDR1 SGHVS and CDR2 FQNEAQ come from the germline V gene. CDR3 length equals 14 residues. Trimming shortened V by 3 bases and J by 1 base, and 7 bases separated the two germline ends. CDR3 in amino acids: CASSFIPSNQPQHF. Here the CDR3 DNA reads TGTGCCAGCAGCTTCATACCGAGCAATCAGCCCCAGCATTTT.

CDR3 residues: CASSLFPSGQQGSGNTIYF. CDR3 nucleotide sequence: TGTGCCAGCAGTTTATTCCCGTCTGGACAGCAAGGGTCTGGAAACACCATATATTTT. V is TRBV28 and J is TRBJ1-3, with TRBD1 as a possible D gene (6 bases). The length of the CDR3 is 19 residues. Germline loops: CDR1 MDHEN, CDR2 SYDVKM. With 1 base removed from V and 1 base from J, the gap between germline ends came to 20 bases. The full variable domain, its missing parts supplied by reference TRBV28 and TRBJ1-3, is DVKVTQSSRYLVKRTGEKVFLECVQDMDHENMFWYRQDPGLGLRLIYFSYDVKMKEKGDIPEGYSVSREKKERFSLILESASTNQTSMYLCASSLFPSGQQGSGNTIYFGEGSWLTVV.

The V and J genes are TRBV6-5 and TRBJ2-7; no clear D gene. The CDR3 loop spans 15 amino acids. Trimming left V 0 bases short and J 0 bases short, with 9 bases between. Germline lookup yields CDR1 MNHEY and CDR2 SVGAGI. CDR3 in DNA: TGTGCCAGCAGTTACTCCTACTATAGCTCCTACGAGCAGTACTTC. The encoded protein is CASSYSYYSSYEQYF.

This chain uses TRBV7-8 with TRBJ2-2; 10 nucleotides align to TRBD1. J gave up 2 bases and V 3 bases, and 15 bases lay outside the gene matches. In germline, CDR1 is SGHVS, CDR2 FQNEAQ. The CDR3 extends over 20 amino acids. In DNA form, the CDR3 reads TGTGCCAGCAGCTTCGACTTGGGACAGGGGCCTCTCTCAAACACCGGGGAGCTGTTTTTT. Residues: CASSFDLGQGPLSNTGELFF.

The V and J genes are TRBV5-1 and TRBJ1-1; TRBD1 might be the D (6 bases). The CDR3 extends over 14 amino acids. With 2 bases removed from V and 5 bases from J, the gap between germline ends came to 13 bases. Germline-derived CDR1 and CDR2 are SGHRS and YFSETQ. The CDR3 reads CASSLQGQGTEAFF. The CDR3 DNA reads TGCGCCAGCAGCTTACAGGGCCAAGGGACTGAAGCTTTCTTT.

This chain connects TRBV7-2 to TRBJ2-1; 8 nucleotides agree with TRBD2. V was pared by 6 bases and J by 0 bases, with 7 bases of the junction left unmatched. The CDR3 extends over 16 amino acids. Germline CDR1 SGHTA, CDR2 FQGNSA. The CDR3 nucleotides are TGTGCCAGCAGTGGGGCGGGAGGCCCCTCCTACAATGAGCAGTTCTTC. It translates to CASSGAGGPSYNEQFF.

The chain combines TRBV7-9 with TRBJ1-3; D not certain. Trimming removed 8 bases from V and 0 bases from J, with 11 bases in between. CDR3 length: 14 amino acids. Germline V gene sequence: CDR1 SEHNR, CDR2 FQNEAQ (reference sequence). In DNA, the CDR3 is TGTGCCAGCCAGGACGGCCTCTCTGGAAACACCATATATTTT. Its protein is CASQDGLSGNTIYF. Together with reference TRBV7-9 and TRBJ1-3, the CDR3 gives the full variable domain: DTGVSQNPRHKITKRGQNVTFRCDPISEHNRLYWYRQTLGQGPEFLTYFQNEAQLEKSRLLSDRFSAERPKGSFSTLEIQRTEQGDSAMYLCASQDGLSGNTIYFGEGSWLTVV.

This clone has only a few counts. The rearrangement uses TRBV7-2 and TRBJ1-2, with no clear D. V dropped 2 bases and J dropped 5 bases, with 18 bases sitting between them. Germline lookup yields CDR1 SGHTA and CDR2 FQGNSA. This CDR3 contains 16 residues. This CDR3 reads CASSLIRDRSYYGYTF. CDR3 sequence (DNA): TGTGCCAGCAGCTTAATCAGAGACCGTTCCTATTATGGCTACACCTTC.

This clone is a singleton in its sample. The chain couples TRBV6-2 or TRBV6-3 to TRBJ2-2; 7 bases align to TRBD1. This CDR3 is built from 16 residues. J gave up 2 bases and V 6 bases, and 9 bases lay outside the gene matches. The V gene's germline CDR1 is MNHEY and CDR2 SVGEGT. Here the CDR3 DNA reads TGTGCCAGCAGCCGACCTGACAGGGTAAACACCGGGGAGCTGTTTTTT. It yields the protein CASSRPDRVNTGELFF.

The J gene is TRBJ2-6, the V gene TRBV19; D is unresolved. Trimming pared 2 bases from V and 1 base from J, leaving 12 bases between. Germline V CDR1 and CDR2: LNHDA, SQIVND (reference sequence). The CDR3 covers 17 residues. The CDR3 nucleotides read TGTGCCAGTAGTATATCGGCAGGAGTATCTGGGGCCAACGTCCTGACTTTC. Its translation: CASSISAGVSGANVLTF.

The CDR3 nucleotides are TGTGCCAGCTCACCTAGGGCGACTAGCGGGAATGACAATGAGCAGTTCTTC. It encodes CASSPRATSGNDNEQFF. The V and J genes are TRBV18 and TRBJ2-1; 11 positions agree with TRBD2. V was clipped by 3 bases and J by 5 bases; unmatched bases: 9. The CDR3 sequence is 17 residues long. Germline V gene data show CDR1 as KGHSH and CDR2 as LQKENI.

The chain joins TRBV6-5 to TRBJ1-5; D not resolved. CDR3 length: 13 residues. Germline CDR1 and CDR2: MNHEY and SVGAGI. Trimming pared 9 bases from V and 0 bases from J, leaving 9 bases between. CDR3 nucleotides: TGTGCCAGTCTCCTGAATAGCAATCAGCCCCAGCATTTT. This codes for CASLLNSNQPQHF.

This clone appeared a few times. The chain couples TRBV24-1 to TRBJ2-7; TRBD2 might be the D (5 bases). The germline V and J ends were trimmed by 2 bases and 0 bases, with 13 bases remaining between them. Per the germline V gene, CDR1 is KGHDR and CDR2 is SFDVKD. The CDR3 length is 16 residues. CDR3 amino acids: CATSDSGRNPSYEQYF. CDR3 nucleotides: TGTGCCACCAGTGATTCGGGAAGGAATCCCTCCTACGAGCAGTACTTC.

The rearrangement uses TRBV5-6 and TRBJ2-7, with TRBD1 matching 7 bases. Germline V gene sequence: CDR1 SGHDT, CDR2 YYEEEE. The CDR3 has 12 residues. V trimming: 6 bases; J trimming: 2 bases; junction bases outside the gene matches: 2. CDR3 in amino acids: CASTGQTYEQYF. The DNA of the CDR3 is TGTGCCAGCACGGGACAGACCTACGAGCAGTACTTC.

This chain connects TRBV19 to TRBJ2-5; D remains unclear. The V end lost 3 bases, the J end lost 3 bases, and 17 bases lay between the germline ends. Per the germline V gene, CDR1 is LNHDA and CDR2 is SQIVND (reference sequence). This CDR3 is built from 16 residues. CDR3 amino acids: CASSMPKTGRKETQYF. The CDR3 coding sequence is TGTGCCAGTAGTATGCCTAAGACTGGAAGAAAAGAGACCCAGTACTTC.

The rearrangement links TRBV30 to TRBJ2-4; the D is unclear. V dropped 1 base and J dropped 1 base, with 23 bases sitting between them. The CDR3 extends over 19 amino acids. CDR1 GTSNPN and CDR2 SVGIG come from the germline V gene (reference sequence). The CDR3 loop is CAWSGSKVGGGRAKNIQYF. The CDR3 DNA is TGTGCCTGGAGTGGATCGAAGGTCGGTGGTGGTCGGGCCAAAAACATTCAGTACTTC.